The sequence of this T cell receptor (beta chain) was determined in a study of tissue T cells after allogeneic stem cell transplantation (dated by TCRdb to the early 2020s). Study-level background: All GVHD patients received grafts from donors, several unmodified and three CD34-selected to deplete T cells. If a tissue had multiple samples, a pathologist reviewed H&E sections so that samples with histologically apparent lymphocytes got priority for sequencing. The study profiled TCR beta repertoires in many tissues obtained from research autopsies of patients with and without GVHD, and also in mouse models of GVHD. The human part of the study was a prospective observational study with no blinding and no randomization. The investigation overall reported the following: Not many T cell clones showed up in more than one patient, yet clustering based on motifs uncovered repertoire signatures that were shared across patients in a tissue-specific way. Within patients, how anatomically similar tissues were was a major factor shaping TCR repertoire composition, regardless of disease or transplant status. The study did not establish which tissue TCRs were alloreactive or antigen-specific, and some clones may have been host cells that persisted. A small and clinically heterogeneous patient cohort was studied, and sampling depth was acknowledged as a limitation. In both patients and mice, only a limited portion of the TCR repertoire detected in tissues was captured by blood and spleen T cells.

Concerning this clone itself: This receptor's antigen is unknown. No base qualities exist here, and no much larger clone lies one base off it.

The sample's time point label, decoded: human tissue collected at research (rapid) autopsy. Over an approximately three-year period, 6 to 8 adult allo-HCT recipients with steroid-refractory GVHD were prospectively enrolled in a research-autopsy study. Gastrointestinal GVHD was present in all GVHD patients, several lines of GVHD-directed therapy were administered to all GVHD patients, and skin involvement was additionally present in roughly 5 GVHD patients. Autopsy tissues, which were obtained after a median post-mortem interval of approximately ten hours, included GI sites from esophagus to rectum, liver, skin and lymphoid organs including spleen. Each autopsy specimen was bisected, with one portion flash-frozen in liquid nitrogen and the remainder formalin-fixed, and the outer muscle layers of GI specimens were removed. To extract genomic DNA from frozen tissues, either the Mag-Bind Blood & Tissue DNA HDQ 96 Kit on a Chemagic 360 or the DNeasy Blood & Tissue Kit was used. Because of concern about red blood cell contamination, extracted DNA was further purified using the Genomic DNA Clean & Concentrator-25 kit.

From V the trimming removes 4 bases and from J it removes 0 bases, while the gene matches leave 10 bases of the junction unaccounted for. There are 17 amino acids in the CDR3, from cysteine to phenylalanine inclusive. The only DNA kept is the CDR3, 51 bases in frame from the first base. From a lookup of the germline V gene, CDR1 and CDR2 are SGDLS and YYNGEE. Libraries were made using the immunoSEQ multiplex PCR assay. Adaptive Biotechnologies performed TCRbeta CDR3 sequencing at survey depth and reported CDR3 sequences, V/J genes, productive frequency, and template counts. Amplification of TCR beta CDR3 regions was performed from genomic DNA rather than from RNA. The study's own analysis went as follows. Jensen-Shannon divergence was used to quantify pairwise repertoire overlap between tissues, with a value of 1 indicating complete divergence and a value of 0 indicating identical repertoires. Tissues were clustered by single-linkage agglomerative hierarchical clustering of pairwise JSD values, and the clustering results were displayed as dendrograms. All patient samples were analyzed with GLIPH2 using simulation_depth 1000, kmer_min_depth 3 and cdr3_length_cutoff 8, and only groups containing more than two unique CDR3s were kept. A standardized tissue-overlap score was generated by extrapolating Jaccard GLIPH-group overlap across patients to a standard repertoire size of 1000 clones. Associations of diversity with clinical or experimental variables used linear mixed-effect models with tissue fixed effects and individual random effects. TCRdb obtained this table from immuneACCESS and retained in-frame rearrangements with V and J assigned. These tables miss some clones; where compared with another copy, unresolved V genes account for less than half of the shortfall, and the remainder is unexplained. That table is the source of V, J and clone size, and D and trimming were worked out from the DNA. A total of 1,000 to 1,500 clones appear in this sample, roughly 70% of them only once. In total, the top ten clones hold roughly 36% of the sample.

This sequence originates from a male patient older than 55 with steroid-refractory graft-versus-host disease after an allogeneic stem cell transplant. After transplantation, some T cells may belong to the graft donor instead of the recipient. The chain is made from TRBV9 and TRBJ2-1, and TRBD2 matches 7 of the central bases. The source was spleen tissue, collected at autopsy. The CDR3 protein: CASSHRTRGSSYNEQFF. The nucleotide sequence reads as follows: TGTGCCAGCAGCCACAGGACTAGGGGAAGCTCCTACAATGAGCAGTTCTTC.